The rows below give T cell receptor beta chains drawn from one sample of a study of blood T cell repertoires in COVID-19. Produced via immunoSEQ multiplex PCR; TCRdb's table is partial and in-frame only. The table lists about 120,000 clones, 60% to 85% of them singletons. Source material: peripheral blood. The origin of the receptors is a man aged 70-80 years with acute or convalescent COVID-19. Both conserved end residues are part of each CDR3.

TRBJ2-7 TRBV19 CASSMWQGRSSYEQYF
TRBJ1-5 TRBV19 CASTPFGRGNQPQHF
TRBJ2-7 TRBV5-6 CASSPAGQGTYEQYF
TRBJ1-1 TRBV7-3 CASSLVARTAEAFF
TRBJ1-5 TRBV5-6 CASSWGGPHQPQHF
TRBJ1-1 TRBV18 CASSQERGGREAFF
TRBJ2-5 TRBV2 CASSQEEETQYF
TRBJ2-2 TRBV11-2 CASSLRELSNTGELFF
TRBJ2-5 TRBV19 CASSIASRAGETQYF
TRBJ1-2 TRBV7-9 CASSYGGRGGYTF
TRBJ2-4 TRBV29-1 CSAARDIQYF
TRBJ2-7 TRBV27 CASSQEDRGFNEQYF
TRBJ1-3 TRBV5-1 CASSLGTGGGNTIYF
TRBJ1-1 TRBV9 CASSLTSGNTEAFF
TRBJ1-6 TRBV6-6 CASKVENSPLHF
TRBJ1-6 TRBV6-6 CASSYAIGDSPLHF
TRBJ2-4 TRBV5-1 CASSFGGGTKNIQYF
TRBJ2-7 TRBV30 CAWRSPLAGTLYEQYF
TRBJ1-2 TRBV6-5 CASSSPGKSNYGYTF
TRBJ1-1 TRBV7-2 CASSTQGLDTEAFF
TRBJ1-6 TRBV15 CATSSGGGSPLHF
TRBJ1-4 TRBV10-3 CAIRPSTGEGEKLFF